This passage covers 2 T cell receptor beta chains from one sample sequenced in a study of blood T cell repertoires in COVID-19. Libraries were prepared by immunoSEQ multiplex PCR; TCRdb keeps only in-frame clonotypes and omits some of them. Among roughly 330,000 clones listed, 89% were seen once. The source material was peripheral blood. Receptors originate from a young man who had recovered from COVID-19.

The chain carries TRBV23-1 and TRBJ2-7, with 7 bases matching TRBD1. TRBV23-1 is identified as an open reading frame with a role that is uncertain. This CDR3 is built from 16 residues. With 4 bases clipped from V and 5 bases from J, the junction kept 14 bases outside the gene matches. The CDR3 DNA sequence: TGCGCCAGCAGTCCCTGCCGGGACAGTCCGATTCACGAGCAGTACTTC. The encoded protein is CASSPCRDSPIHEQYF.

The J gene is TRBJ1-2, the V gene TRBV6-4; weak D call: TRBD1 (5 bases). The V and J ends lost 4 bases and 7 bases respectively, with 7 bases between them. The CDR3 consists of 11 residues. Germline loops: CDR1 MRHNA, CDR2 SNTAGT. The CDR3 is CASSGGGGYTF. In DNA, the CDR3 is TGTGCCAGCAGTGGGGGGGGTGGCTACACCTTC.